This T cell receptor beta chain was profiled in a study of shared clonotypes between healthy human individuals. Study as a whole: Each donor had three CD4 naive, three CD4 memory, two CD8 naive and one CD8 memory plate.

TCRdb's table, derived via immunoSEQ multiplex PCR, lists solely in-frame clones and lacks some. The sample includes about 2,200,000 clones, 90% to 95% seen only once; the top ten take roughly 1.7%. CD45RO-negative cells were positively selected for CCR7, leaving out terminally differentiated effector memory CD45RA+ cells. Germline assignment: CDR1 SEHNR and CDR2 FQNEAQ (reference sequence). This CDR3 region has 12 residues. V was clipped by 3 bases and J by 7 bases, with 9 bases between them. The chain recombines TRBV7-9 with TRBJ1-2; maybe TRBD1 (6 bases). Input material: naive CD8+ T cells from PBMCs. This clonotype was sampled from a man between 18 and 29 years old in good health. Some clones in this sample may be carry-over from other donors' samples. The CDR3 reads CASSFSGAGYTF. The DNA for the CDR3 is TGTGCCAGCAGCTTTTCAGGGGCTGGCTACACCTTC.